This T cell receptor (beta chain) is from a study of T-cell reconstitution after alpha-beta-depleted transplantation in children. Broader study findings: There were some patients whose high TCRbeta diversity at day 60 came from surviving recipient T cells and thymic progenitors. At one year after transplant, newly produced T cells mostly accounted for T-cell counts and diversity. Alpha-beta T cells present about two months after transplant were reported to originate from several hundred expanded graft clones.

Construction of the TCRbeta library involved unique molecular identifiers. TCRdb re-derived calls from the PCR reads in MiXCR, one entry per CDR3 protein. The table lists about 900,000 distinct CDR3 sequences, roughly 29% of them singletons. The germline gives CDR1 ENHRY, CDR2 SYGVKD. Trimming stripped 11 bases from V and 3 bases from J, with 21 bases between. This CDR3 is built from 15 residues. This clonotype was counted only a few times. Its antigen remains unknown. Specimen: PBMCs, mostly from graft donor cells, collected 360 days after TCRalphabeta/CD19-depleted stem cell transplant. The sequence came from a boy younger than two who had a stem cell transplant for SCID, so the T cells may come from the graft donor. The J gene is TRBJ2-3, the V gene TRBV10-3; D assignment may be TRBD1 or TRBD2 (6 bases each). CDR3 protein: CASQWGAGFTDTQYF. The CDR3 bases are TGTGCCTCTCAATGGGGGGCAGGGTTTACAGATACGCAGTATTTT.